One sample yielded the 8 T cell receptor beta chains listed below, sequenced in a study of cytomegalovirus exposure and HLA in healthy donors. The PCR made use of 60 Vbeta and 13 Jbeta primers. The repertoire was sequenced with immunoSEQ multiplex PCR; TCRdb's copy has only in-frame clones and lacks some. The sample holds some 90,000 clones; around 80% are singletons and the top ten take 4% to 5.5%. Specimen: PBMCs. The receptors originated from a male donor in good health and CMV-seropositive.

This clone has a handful of counts. J is TRBJ1-4 and V is TRBV15; 7 nucleotides match TRBD1. The V gene's germline CDR1 is LNHNV and CDR2 YYDKDF (reference sequence). CDR3 size: 15 residues. Losses at the gene ends were 3 bases for V and 12 bases for J; bases not matched to a gene: 13. The CDR3 DNA sequence: TGTGCCACCAGCAGTCGCGGGACAGCTCCCTTAGAACTGTTTTTT. This sequence encodes CATSSRGTAPLELFF.

The chain employs TRBV28 and TRBJ2-7, with D perhaps TRBD1 (6 bases). V lost 4 bases and J lost 3, with 19 bases in between. Germline V lookup: CDR1 MDHEN, CDR2 SYDVKM. CDR3 length: 16 residues. The CDR3 sequence is CASSSLQGQLSYEQYF. CDR3 in DNA: TGTGCCAGCAGTTCCCTACAGGGTCAGCTTAGCTACGAGCAGTACTTC.

With regard to this clone: The CDR3 end shows no conserved phenylalanine or tryptophan, and so a read error is likely. V is TRBV28 and J is TRBJ1-1; D call uncertain. V gave up 3 bases and J gave up 7 bases, with 12 bases separating them. Per germline, CDR1 MDHEN and CDR2 SYDVKM. The CDR3 length is 13 residues. This CDR3 is CASSLRASHEAFV. The CDR3 nucleotides read TGTGCCAGCAGTTTGCGGGCCTCCCATGAAGCTTTCGTT.

The rearrangement joins TRBV5-1 to TRBJ2-3, with 7 bases aligning to TRBD1. Per germline, CDR1 SGHRS and CDR2 YFSETQ. The CDR3 loop spans 15 amino acids. The trim removed 4 bases at V and 1 base at J, leaving 6 bases unmatched. The DNA of the CDR3 is TGCGCCAGCAGCGTAAACAGGGGAGGCACAGATACGCAGTATTTT. This translates into CASSVNRGGTDTQYF.

The J gene is TRBJ2-1, the V gene TRBV7-9; 13 positions agree with TRBD2. CDR1 and CDR2 from the germline V gene are SEHNR and FQNEAQ (reference sequence). This CDR3 is 17 amino acids long. The V segment lost 5 bases and the J segment 12 bases; nucleotides outside the gene matches: 16. The CDR3 region is CASSDPGLAGPLTLQFF. For the CDR3, the DNA is TGTGCCAGCAGCGACCCGGGACTAGCGGGGCCCCTTACCTTGCAGTTCTTC.

This chain connects TRBV19 to TRBJ2-5; D possibly corresponds to TRBD1 (7 bases). This CDR3 spans 15 amino acids. Germline values: CDR1 LNHDA, CDR2 SQIVND (reference sequence). Trimming removed 6 bases at V and 4 bases at J, with 18 bases between. The CDR3 nucleotides read TGTGCCAGTAGCCCCAGGGGGGTGGACCGAGAGACCCAGTACTTC. Its translation is CASSPRGVDRETQYF.

The V gene is TRBV20-1, the J gene TRBJ1-1; TRBD1 aligns across 7 bases. There are 11 residues in the CDR3. In germline, CDR1 is DFQATT, CDR2 SNEGSKA (reference sequence). After removal of 1 base from V and 7 bases from J, the junction contained 0 bases not matched to a gene. The CDR3, as DNA: TGCAGTGCTAGAGGGGACAGTGAAGCTTTCTTT. Residues: CSARGDSEAFF.

Only one count was recorded for this clone. The V and J genes are TRBV4-1 and TRBJ2-2; 8 nucleotides agree with TRBD2. The V gene end was trimmed by 0 bases and the J gene end by 7 bases; junction bases not matched to a gene: 10. The CDR3 is made up of 17 amino acids. The germline CDR1 and CDR2 sequences are MGHRA and YSYEKL. The CDR3 loop reads CASSQDSGGPVGGELFF. In DNA form, the CDR3 reads TGCGCCAGCAGCCAAGACTCGGGGGGGCCTGTTGGCGGGGAGCTGTTTTTT.